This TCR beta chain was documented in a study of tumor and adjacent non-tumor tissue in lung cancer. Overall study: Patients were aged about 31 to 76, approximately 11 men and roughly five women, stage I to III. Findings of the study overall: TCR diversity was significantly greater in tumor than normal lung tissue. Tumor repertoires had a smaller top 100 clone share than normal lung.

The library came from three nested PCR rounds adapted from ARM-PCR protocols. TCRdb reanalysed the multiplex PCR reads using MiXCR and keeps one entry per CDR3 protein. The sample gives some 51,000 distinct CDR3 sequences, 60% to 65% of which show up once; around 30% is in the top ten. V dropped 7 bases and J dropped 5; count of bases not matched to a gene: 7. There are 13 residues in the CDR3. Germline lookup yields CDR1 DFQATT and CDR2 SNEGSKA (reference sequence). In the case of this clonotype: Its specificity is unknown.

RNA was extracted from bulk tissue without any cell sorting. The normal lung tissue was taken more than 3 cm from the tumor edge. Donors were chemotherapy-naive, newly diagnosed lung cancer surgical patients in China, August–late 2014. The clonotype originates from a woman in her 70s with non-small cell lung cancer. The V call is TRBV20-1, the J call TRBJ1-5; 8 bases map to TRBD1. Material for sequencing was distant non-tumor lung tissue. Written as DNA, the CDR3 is TGCAGTGTGGAACAGGGGGACTATCAGCCCCAGCATTTT. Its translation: CSVEQGDYQPQHF.